The present entry profiles one TCR beta chain with its context. Profiled with immunoSEQ multiplex PCR; TCRdb holds only in-frame clones, not every one. The sample contains around 90,000 clones, about nine tenths of which appear only once. The CDR3 is made up of 12 amino acids. Trimming took 7 bases from V and 7 from J, leaving 14 bases between them. Germline V gene data show CDR1 as MNHNS and CDR2 as SASEGT. The entry originates in a study of OX40 agonist ivuxolimab in advanced cancers. This receptor was obtained from an adult with an advanced solid tumor such as melanoma, head and neck, liver or kidney cancer. The material sequenced was CD4+ or CD8+ T cells sorted from blood, taken in a trial of the OX40 agonist ivuxolimab. The chain recombines TRBV6-1 with TRBJ2-7, with D possibly TRBD1 on 7 matching bases. The CDR3 DNA is TGTGCCAGCACCGAGGGGGCGGGGGAGCAGTACTTC. Its translation is CASTEGAGEQYF.